What follows are 23 T cell receptor beta chains derived from one specimen sequenced in a study of blood T cell repertoires in COVID-19. The repertoire was sequenced with immunoSEQ multiplex PCR; TCRdb's copy has only in-frame clones and lacks some. The data hold hundreds of thousands of clones, with roughly nine tenths observed a single time. Input material: peripheral blood. Source of these receptors: a man aged 18 to 29 with COVID-19, enrolled during active disease.

The chain has TRBV6-5 and TRBJ1-6; 7 nucleotides align to TRBD1. V shed 10 bases and J 10 bases; nucleotides not matched to a gene: 4. The CDR3 runs to 11 residues. In germline, CDR1 is MNHEY, CDR2 SVGAGI. CDR3 nucleotides: TGTGCCATCCACAGGGGATCACCCCTCCACTTT. This sequence encodes CAIHRGSPLHF.

Points on this clone: Relative to the germline gene, one junction end is altered; a read error may explain this. The chain links TRBV28 to TRBJ1-2; 7 positions match TRBD1. Germline CDR1 and CDR2: MDHEN and SYDVKM. This CDR3 region has 11 residues. The chain's CDR3 is CASSFLGDRAF. DNA for the CDR3: TGTGCCAGCAGTTTCCTAGGGGACAGAGCCTTC.

The CDR3 loop is CASSPPSGNNEQFF. CDR3 DNA sequence: TGTGCCAGCTCACCACCTAGCGGAAACAATGAGCAGTTCTTC. The gene calls are TRBV18 and TRBJ2-1; D may be TRBD2 (6 bases). CDR1 is KGHSH, CDR2 LQKENI, per germline. The CDR3 covers 14 residues. The V and J ends lost 0 bases and 5 bases respectively, with 8 bases between them.

The chain has TRBV7-6 and TRBJ2-6; D is unresolved. V dropped 5 bases and J dropped 2 bases, with 10 bases sitting between them. Per the germline V gene, CDR1 is SGHVS and CDR2 is FNYEAQ. There are 15 residues in the CDR3. CDR3 protein: CASSPVPPGANVLTF. The DNA of the CDR3 is TGTGCCAGCAGCCCCGTCCCTCCTGGGGCCAACGTCCTGACTTTC.

The V gene is TRBV13, the J gene TRBJ2-7; tentatively, D is TRBD1 (5 bases). Trimming shortened V by 5 bases and J by 1 base, and 12 bases separated the two germline ends. The CDR3 has 14 amino acids. The V gene's germline CDR1 is PRHDT and CDR2 FYEKMQ (reference sequence). Here the CDR3 DNA reads TGTGCCAGCAGCCGCCGGCAGGGATCCTACGAGCAGTACTTC. Amino acids: CASSRRQGSYEQYF.

The chain has TRBV5-5 and TRBJ1-2; TRBD1 matches 7 bases. After removal of 4 bases from V and 9 bases from J, the junction contained 15 bases not matched to a gene. Germline CDR1 is SGHKS and CDR2 is YYEKEE (reference sequence). This CDR3 contains 15 residues. CDR3 bases: TGTGCCAGCAGCGTATCGACGGAGACAGGGAAGAGCTACACCTTC. The encoded protein is CASSVSTETGKSYTF.

This clone was counted a few times. J is TRBJ2-1 and V is TRBV7-6; tentative D call: TRBD2 (5 bases). The CDR3 length is 12 residues. Trimming left V 5 bases short and J 7 bases short, with 9 bases between. Germline V lookup: CDR1 SGHVS, CDR2 FNYEAQ. The CDR3: CASSPTGNEQFF. The CDR3 DNA is TGTGCCAGCAGCCCCACGGGGAATGAGCAGTTCTTC.

This chain joins TRBV11-2 and TRBJ1-4; D not resolved. Trimming stripped 3 bases from V and 8 bases from J, with 16 bases between. This CDR3 is built from 15 residues. In germline, CDR1 is SGHAT, CDR2 FQNNGV. The CDR3 sequence is CASSFPGVGGEKLFF. The CDR3 DNA is TGTGCCAGCAGCTTCCCCGGGGTCGGAGGCGAAAAACTGTTTTTT.

This chain connects TRBV19 to TRBJ1-2; tentative D call: TRBD1 (6 bases). The CDR3 consists of 13 residues. With 6 bases removed from V and 4 bases from J, the gap between germline ends came to 12 bases. The V gene's germline CDR1 is LNHDA and CDR2 SQIVND (reference sequence). CDR3 bases: TGTGCCAGTAGACGGGACACTACCTATGGCTACACCTTC. Translating gives CASRRDTTYGYTF.

The V call is TRBV7-2, the J call TRBJ2-2; D uncertain. The V end lost 7 bases, the J end lost 8 bases, and 14 bases lay between the germline ends. The CDR3 runs to 13 residues. CDR1 and CDR2 (germline): SGHTA, FQGNSA. The CDR3 protein is CASKHDPRGELFF. CDR3 coding DNA: TGTGCCAGCAAACACGATCCTAGAGGGGAGCTGTTTTTT.

This clone was counted a few times. The chain links TRBV2 to TRBJ1-4; 9 bases match TRBD1. The CDR3 is 15 amino acids. V lost 6 bases and J lost 2; bases outside the gene matches: 4. CDR1 SNHLY and CDR2 FYNNEI come from the germline V gene. The DNA for the CDR3 is TGTGCCAGCAGACCGACAGGGGGTACTAATGAAAAACTGTTTTTT. Translated: CASRPTGGTNEKLFF.

This chain links TRBV5-1 with TRBJ1-5; 9 bases fit TRBD1. The CDR3 sequence is 14 residues long. Per germline, CDR1 SGHRS and CDR2 YFSETQ. Trimming took 2 bases from V and 7 from J; bases not matched to a gene: 4. The CDR3: CASSLSDRGQPQHF. The DNA for the CDR3 is TGCGCCAGCAGCTTATCGGACAGGGGACAGCCCCAGCATTTT.

The chain carries TRBV2 and TRBJ1-2; D might be TRBD1 (6 bases). Deletions cut 5 bases from V and 6 bases from J, with 10 bases between. The germline gives CDR1 SNHLY, CDR2 FYNNEI. The CDR3 contains 12 residues. DNA for the CDR3: TGTGCCAGCAGTACAGGGTTCGATGGCTACACCTTC. It is translated as CASSTGFDGYTF.

This chain links TRBV5-4 with TRBJ2-5; tentatively, D is TRBD1 (5 bases). V lost 4 bases and J 2 bases, leaving 15 bases between the germline ends. Germline lookup yields CDR1 SGHNT and CDR2 YYREEE (reference sequence). The CDR3 covers 15 residues. For the CDR3, the DNA is TGTGCCAGCAGCCCCAAGACAGCCCGACAAGAGACCCAGTACTTC. Protein: CASSPKTARQETQYF.

This clone was seen just once. This chain joins TRBV20-1 and TRBJ2-1, with 11 nucleotides matching TRBD2. The ends lost 3 bases at V and 5 bases at J; junction bases unmatched: 9. The CDR3 is 16 residues long. CDR1 and CDR2 (germline): DFQATT, SNEGSKA (reference sequence). CDR3: CSASPPLAGGHNEQFF. CDR3 coding DNA: TGCAGTGCTAGTCCCCCCCTAGCGGGGGGCCACAATGAGCAGTTCTTC.

This chain joins TRBV6-5 and TRBJ2-5; TRBD2 matches 7 bases. Germline CDR1 reads MNHEY; CDR2 reads SVGAGI. V was pared by 7 bases and J by 6 bases, with 11 bases of the junction left unmatched. The length of the CDR3 is 14 residues. The chain's CDR3 is CASTIGLGEKTQYF. CDR3 DNA: TGTGCCAGCACTATAGGACTAGGTGAGAAGACCCAGTACTTC.

The genes are TRBV15 and TRBJ1-2; 8 positions agree with TRBD1. V lost 1 base to trimming and J lost 6 bases; unmatched junction nucleotides: 7. Germline V gene lookup returns CDR1 LNHNV and CDR2 YYDKDF (reference sequence). This CDR3 spans 15 amino acids. CDR3 amino acids: CATSRGTGLRDGYTF. The CDR3 bases are TGTGCCACCAGCAGAGGGACAGGGTTAAGGGATGGCTACACCTTC.

V gene TRBV4-1 combines with J gene TRBJ1-2; TRBD1 matches 8 bases. Germline V gene data show CDR1 as MGHRA and CDR2 as YSYEKL. Germline trimming cut 2 bases from V and 2 bases from J; bases unmatched to any gene: 13. The CDR3 spans 18 residues. The CDR3 region has the DNA TGCGCCAGCAGCCAATTGCGTCAGGGGGCGGCCTCGAACTATGGCTACACCTTC. Protein: CASSQLRQGAASNYGYTF.

V is TRBV6-1 and J is TRBJ1-1; 8 bases line up with TRBD1. The CDR3 loop spans 14 amino acids. CDR1 is MNHNS and CDR2 is SASEGT in the germline V gene. V gave up 3 bases and J gave up 3 bases; unmatched junction bases: 3. The CDR3 region has the DNA TGTGCCAGCAGTGAGGGACAGGCACACACTGAAGCTTTCTTT. Amino acid sequence: CASSEGQAHTEAFF.

This sequence joins TRBV11-2 and TRBJ1-6; TRBD1 might be the D (6 bases). V lost 3 bases and J 12 bases, leaving 12 bases between the germline ends. Germline-derived CDR1 and CDR2 are SGHAT and FQNNGV. The CDR3 has 13 residues. CDR3 protein: CASSFGPGQPLHF. The DNA for the CDR3 is TGTGCCAGCAGCTTTGGGCCGGGACAACCCCTCCACTTT.

V is TRBV18 and J is TRBJ2-7, with TRBD2 matching 7 bases. The length of the CDR3 is 13 residues. From germline, CDR1 is KGHSH and CDR2 LQKENI. V was pared by 3 bases and J by 7 bases, with 6 bases of the junction left unmatched. The CDR3 here is CASSPYAGEEQYF. In DNA form, the CDR3 reads TGTGCCAGCTCACCGTACGCGGGGGAGGAGCAGTACTTC.

The chain has TRBV5-1 and TRBJ2-1; D may be TRBD1 (5 bases). Germline V gives CDR1 SGHRS, CDR2 YFSETQ. V shed 8 bases and J shed 0 bases, with 15 bases lying between them. This CDR3 has 15 residues. The DNA of the CDR3 is TGCGCCAGGGGGCAGGGAACCCTCTCCTACAATGAGCAGTTCTTC. It codes for CARGQGTLSYNEQFF.

The chain links TRBV3-1 (or the pseudogene TRBV3-2) to TRBJ1-2, with TRBD1 as a possible D gene (6 bases). The CDR3 extends over 15 amino acids. Looked up from germline, CDR1 is LGHDT and CDR2 is YNNKEL (reference sequence). V was cut by 1 base and J by 8 bases, with 17 bases left in between. The CDR3 sequence: CASSQARQGTGGYTF. CDR3 nucleotide sequence: TGTGCCAGCAGCCAAGCGCGTCAGGGGACGGGGGGCTACACCTTC.